This TCR beta chain emerged from a study of beta chain features in type 1 diabetes. Whole-study findings and limits: Healthy donors had naive, central memory and Treg TCRB repertoires that appeared less similar than those seen among patients. More deletions and fewer insertions at VDJ junctions were found in patients with type 1 diabetes. In every one of the four CD4+ subsets, TCRB CDR3s were moderately but significantly shorter in Type 1 diabetes patients.

To note about this clone: Its specificity is unknown.

The CDR3 totals 13 residues. CDR1 SGHTA and CDR2 FQGNSA come from the germline V gene. Trimming shortened V by 3 bases and J by 6 bases, and 11 bases separated the two germline ends. What was sequenced were expressed TCRB transcripts, since all of the isolated RNA had been reverse transcribed. Using immunoSEQ multiplex PCR, the repertoire was profiled, and TCRdb retains in-frame clones only, with some absent. Found here are over 200,000 clones, roughly a tenth of them singletons; the top ten hold more than 0.015%. A sort by CD45RO/CCR7/CD25/CD127/CD95/CD27 yielded CD4+ naive, central memory, regulatory and stem cell-like memory cells.

V usage is TRBV7-2 and J usage is TRBJ1-2; D ambiguous. The sequenced material came from naive CD4+ T cells from blood. The sequence came from a young man with type 1 diabetes. This CDR3 is CASSFNLMDGYTF. The CDR3 nucleotides read TGTGCCAGCAGCTTTAACCTAATGGATGGCTACACCTTC.